This T cell receptor beta chain was sequenced for a study of Graves' ophthalmopathy and Graves' hyperthyroidism. The diagnosis was founded upon clinical symptoms, serum thyroxine, TRAb, thyroid ultrasound and orbital computed tomography. This CDR3 is 11 amino acids long. The ends were cut back, 1 base at V and 3 bases at J, with 1 base in the middle. Germline assignment: CDR1 MNHEY and CDR2 SVGAGI. RNA served as the template for amplifying TCR beta CDR3 regions. Second-round multiplex PCR came after a first-round RT-PCR that employed HTBI primers. TCRdb re-called the multiplex PCR reads with MiXCR, one entry per CDR3 protein. In the table there are under 350,000 distinct CDR3 sequences, roughly a sixth of which are singletons. At least ten counts were recorded for this clonotype. Its antigen is unknown. A clone one base away is much larger, so this may be a read error. General study findings and limits: Ophthalmopathy cases were distinguished from stable hyperthyroidism by a 13-signature model, reaching approximately 87% sensitivity and approximately 81% specificity. Most thyroid clonotypes with frequency above 0.001 were detected in blood too. Its predictions of ophthalmopathy progression gave the model 60% to 71% sensitivity and roughly 72% specificity.

The J gene is TRBJ2-7, the V gene TRBV6-5; D not resolved. The clonotype originates from an adult man with Graves' ophthalmopathy. Sequences were obtained from peripheral blood. The DNA of the CDR3 is TGTGCCAGCAGTTACTTCTACGAGCAGTACTTC. Amino acid sequence: CASSYFYEQYF.